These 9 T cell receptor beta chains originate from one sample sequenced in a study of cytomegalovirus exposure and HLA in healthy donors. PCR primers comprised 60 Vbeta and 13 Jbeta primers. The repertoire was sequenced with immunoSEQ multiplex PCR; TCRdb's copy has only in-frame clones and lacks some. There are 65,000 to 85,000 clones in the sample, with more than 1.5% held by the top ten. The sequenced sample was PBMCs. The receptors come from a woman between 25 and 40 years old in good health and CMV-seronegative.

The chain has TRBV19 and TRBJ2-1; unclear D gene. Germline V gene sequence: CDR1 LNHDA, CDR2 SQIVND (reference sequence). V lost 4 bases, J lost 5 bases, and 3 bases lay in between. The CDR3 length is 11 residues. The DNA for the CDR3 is TGTGCCAGTAGTACCGACAATGAGCAGTTCTTC. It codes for CASSTDNEQFF.

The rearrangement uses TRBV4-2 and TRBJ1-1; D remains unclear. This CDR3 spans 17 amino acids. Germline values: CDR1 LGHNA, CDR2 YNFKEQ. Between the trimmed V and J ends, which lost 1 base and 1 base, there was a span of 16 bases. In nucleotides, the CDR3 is TGTGCCAGCAGCCAAGGTATCTCGGGGAAGGAGAACACTGAAGCTTTCTTT. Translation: CASSQGISGKENTEAFF.

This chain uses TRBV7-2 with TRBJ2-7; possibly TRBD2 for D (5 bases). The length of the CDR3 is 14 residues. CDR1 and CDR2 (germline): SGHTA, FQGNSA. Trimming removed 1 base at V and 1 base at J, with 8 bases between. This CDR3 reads CASSLDPGSYEQYF. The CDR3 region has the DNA TGTGCCAGCAGCTTAGACCCGGGATCCTACGAGCAGTACTTC.

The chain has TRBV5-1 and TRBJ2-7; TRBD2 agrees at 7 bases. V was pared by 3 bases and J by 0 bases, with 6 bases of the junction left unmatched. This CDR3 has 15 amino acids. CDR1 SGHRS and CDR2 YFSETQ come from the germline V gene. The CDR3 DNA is TGCGCCAGCAGCTCGTCTAGCGGCCTCTCCTACGAGCAGTACTTC. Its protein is CASSSSSGLSYEQYF.

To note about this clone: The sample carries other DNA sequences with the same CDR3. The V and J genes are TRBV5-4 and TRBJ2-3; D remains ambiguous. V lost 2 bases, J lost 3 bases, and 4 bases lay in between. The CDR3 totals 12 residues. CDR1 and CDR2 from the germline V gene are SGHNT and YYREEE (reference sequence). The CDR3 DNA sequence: TGTGCCAGCAGCTTCGGGACAGATACGCAGTATTTT. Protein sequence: CASSFGTDTQYF.

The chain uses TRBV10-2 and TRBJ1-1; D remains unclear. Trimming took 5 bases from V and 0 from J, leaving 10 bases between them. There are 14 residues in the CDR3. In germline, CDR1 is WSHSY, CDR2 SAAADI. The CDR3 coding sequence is TGCGCCAGCAGTTTGGAGGTTATGAACACTGAAGCTTTCTTT. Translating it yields CASSLEVMNTEAFF.

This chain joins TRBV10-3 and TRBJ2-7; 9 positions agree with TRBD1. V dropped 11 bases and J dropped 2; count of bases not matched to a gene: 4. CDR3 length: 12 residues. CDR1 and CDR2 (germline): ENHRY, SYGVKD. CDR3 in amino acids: CASWDRAYEQYF. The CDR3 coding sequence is TGTGCCTCGTGGGACAGGGCCTACGAGCAGTACTTC.

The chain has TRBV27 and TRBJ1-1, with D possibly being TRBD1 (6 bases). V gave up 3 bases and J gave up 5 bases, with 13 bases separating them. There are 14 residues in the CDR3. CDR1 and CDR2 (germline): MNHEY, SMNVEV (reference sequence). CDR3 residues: CASSFTGKGTEAFF. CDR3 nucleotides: TGTGCCAGCAGTTTTACAGGGAAGGGAACTGAAGCTTTCTTT.

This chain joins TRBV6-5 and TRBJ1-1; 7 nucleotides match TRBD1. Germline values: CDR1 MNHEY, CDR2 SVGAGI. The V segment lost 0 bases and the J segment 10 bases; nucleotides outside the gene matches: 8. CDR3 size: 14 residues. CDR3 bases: TGTGCCAGCAGTTACTCGGGCAGGGGGGAAGGAGCTTTCTTT. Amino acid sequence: CASSYSGRGEGAFF.